The clone carrying this T cell receptor (beta chain) was detected only a few times. The data were obtained in a study of identical twins. This CDR3 region has 18 residues. V dropped 6 bases and J dropped 0 bases, with 18 bases sitting between them. From germline, CDR1 is MDHEN and CDR2 SYDVKM. TCRdb used MiXCR to reprocess the 5' RACE reads, holding one entry per CDR3 protein. The sample lists nearly 900,000 distinct CDR3 sequences, approximately 13% seen once, with around 1.5% in the top ten. The sample also formed part of further work on yellow fever vaccine responses in identical twins.

The chain joins TRBV28 to TRBJ2-6, with D perhaps being TRBD1 or TRBD2 (6 bases each). Sequencing used PBMCs. The source of this sequence is a woman in her late teens or twenties in good health. The CDR3 DNA reads TGTGCCAGCAGCCCGGGGGCAGGGACACACTCTGGGGCCAACGTCCTGACTTTC. Its protein product is CASSPGAGTHSGANVLTF.